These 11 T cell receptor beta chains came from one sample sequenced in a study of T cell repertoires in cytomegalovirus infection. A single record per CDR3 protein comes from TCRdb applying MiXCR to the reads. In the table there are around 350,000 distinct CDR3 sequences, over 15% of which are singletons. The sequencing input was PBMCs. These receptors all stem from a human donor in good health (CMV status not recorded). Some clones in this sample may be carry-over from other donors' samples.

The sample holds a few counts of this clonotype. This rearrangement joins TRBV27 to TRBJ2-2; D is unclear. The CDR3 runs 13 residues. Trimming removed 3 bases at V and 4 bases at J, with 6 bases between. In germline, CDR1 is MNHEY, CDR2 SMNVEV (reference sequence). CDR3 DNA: TGTGCCAGCAGTTTGGGCATCACCGGGGAGCTGTTTTTT. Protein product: CASSLGITGELFF.

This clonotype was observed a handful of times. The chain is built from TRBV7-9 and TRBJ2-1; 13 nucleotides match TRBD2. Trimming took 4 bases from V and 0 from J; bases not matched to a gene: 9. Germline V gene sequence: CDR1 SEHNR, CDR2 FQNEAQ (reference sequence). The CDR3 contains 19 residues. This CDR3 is CASSYSTSGRYSSYNEQFF. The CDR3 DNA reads TGTGCCAGCAGCTATTCGACTAGCGGGAGGTATAGCTCCTACAATGAGCAGTTCTTC.

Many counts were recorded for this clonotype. As DNA, the CDR3 is TGTGCCAGCAGCTCCCGCCCTCCCTACGAGCAGTACTTC. Protein: CASSSRPPYEQYF. This chain uses TRBV7-2 with TRBJ2-7; D is ambiguous. V was cut by 4 bases and J by 2 bases, with 9 bases left in between. The CDR3 covers 13 residues. Germline V gene data show CDR1 as SGHTA and CDR2 as FQGNSA.

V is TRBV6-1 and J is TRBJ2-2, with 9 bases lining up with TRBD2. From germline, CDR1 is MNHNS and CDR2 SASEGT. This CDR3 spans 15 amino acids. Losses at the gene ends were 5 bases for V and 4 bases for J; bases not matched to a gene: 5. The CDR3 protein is CASSTGLALTGELFF. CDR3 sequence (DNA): TGTGCCAGCAGTACCGGACTAGCGCTCACCGGGGAGCTGTTTTTT.

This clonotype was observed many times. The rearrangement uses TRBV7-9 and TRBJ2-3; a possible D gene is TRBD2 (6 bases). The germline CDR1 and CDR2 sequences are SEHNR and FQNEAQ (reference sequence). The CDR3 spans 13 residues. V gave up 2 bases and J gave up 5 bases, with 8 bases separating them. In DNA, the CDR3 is TGTGCCAGCAGCTTACTAGCGAGAGATACGCAGTATTTT. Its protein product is CASSLLARDTQYF.

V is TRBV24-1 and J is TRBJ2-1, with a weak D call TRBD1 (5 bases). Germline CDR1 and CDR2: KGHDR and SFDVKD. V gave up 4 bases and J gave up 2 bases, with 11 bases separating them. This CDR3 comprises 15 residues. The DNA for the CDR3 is TGTGCCACCAGTGAGCCAGGGTTCCCCTACAATGAGCAGTTCTTC. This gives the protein CATSEPGFPYNEQFF.

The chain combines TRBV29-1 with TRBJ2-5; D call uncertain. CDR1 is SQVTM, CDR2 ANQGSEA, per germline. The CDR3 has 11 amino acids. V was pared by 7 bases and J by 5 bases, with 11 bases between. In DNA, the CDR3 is TGCAGCGCCTTGAGTCCGGAGACCCAGTACTTC. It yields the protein CSALSPETQYF.

The DNA for the CDR3 is TGCAGTGCTTCTCGACAGGGCGACACCATATATTTT. Protein sequence: CSASRQGDTIYF. The gene calls are TRBV20-1 and TRBJ1-3; 7 bases are shared with TRBD1. Germline CDR1 reads DFQATT; CDR2 reads SNEGSKA (reference sequence). The CDR3 has 12 residues. The V segment lost 5 bases and the J segment 8 bases; nucleotides outside the gene matches: 6.

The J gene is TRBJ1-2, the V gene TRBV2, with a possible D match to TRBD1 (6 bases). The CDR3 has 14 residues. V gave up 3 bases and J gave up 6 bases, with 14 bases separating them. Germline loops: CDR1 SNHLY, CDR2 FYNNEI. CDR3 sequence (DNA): TGTGCCAGCAGTGATTTGGGGAGGGGGGATGGCTACACCTTC. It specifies CASSDLGRGDGYTF.

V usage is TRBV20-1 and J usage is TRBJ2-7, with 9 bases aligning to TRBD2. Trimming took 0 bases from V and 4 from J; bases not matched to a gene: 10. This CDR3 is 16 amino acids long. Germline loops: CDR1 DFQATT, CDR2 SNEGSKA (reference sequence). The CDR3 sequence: CSARDEGSGRFYEQYF. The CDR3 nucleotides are TGCAGTGCTAGAGATGAGGGTAGCGGGAGATTTTACGAGCAGTACTTC.

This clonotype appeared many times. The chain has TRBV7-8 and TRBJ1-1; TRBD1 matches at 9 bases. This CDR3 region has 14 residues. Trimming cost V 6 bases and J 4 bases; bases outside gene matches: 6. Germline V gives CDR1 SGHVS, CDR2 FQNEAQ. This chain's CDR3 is CASSRDREATEAFF. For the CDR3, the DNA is TGTGCCAGCAGTCGGGACAGGGAGGCCACTGAAGCTTTCTTT.